Listed below are T cell receptor beta chains from one sample, sequenced in a study of regulatory T cells in long-lasting Graves disease. Using its own MiXCR run on the multiplex PCR reads, TCRdb lists one record per CDR3 protein. The table has roughly 510,000 distinct CDR3 sequences, more than 15% seen once. The same sample was also used in a study of T cells in Graves' hyperthyroidism and ophthalmopathy.

This specimen was peripheral blood mononuclear cells (PBMCs), taken at new diagnosis, from a patient treated with antithyroid drugs. These receptors were obtained from a man aged 18 to 35 with Graves disease. Both conserved end residues are trimmed from each CDR3. Each record gives: J gene, V gene, clone size, CDR3 protein. Part of the rows lack a size; the others show once, few, many or a class for expanded clones.

j_call: TRBJ2-7; v_call: TRBV2; clone_size: many; cdr3_aa: ASSAPGRDTYEQY
j_call: TRBJ2-1; v_call: TRBV19; clone_size: .; cdr3_aa: ASSIDRGGAYNEQF
j_call: TRBJ1-2; v_call: TRBV2; clone_size: .; cdr3_aa: ASSATGAGYT
j_call: TRBJ2-7; v_call: TRBV5-5; clone_size: many; cdr3_aa: ASDGPLPYEQY
j_call: TRBJ2-2; v_call: TRBV10-3; clone_size: .; cdr3_aa: AISAPGADTGELF
j_call: TRBJ2-7; v_call: TRBV11-2; clone_size: few; cdr3_aa: ASSLQALGLAGANYEQY
j_call: TRBJ2-7; v_call: TRBV12-3/TRBV12-4; clone_size: many; cdr3_aa: ASTSGLPSSYEQY
j_call: TRBJ1-3; v_call: TRBV20-1; clone_size: few; cdr3_aa: SAQLRGAGNTIY
j_call: TRBJ2-1; v_call: TRBV12-3/TRBV12-4; clone_size: many; cdr3_aa: ASRRTGFNEQF
j_call: TRBJ2-7; v_call: TRBV20-1; clone_size: many; cdr3_aa: SAQRSRDLAYEQY
j_call: TRBJ2-2; v_call: TRBV25-1; clone_size: .; cdr3_aa: ASRTSTGELF
j_call: TRBJ2-1; v_call: TRBV13; clone_size: .; cdr3_aa: ASSLSTTRTGGPSGEQF
j_call: TRBJ1-2; v_call: TRBV6-2/TRBV6-3; clone_size: .; cdr3_aa: ASSYSGRGRDYGYT
j_call: TRBJ2-7; v_call: TRBV7-3; clone_size: many; cdr3_aa: APWQLATYEQY
j_call: TRBJ2-7; v_call: TRBV29-1; clone_size: many; cdr3_aa: SVDRPDSYEQY
j_call: TRBJ2-1; v_call: TRBV20-1; clone_size: .; cdr3_aa: SARGLADNEQF
j_call: TRBJ2-3; v_call: TRBV27; clone_size: .; cdr3_aa: ASSARGDTQY
j_call: TRBJ2-7; v_call: TRBV20-1; clone_size: few; cdr3_aa: SVLSDTGEQY
j_call: TRBJ1-5; v_call: TRBV7-8; clone_size: many; cdr3_aa: ASSLDTFGQPQH
j_call: TRBJ2-7; v_call: TRBV9; clone_size: .; cdr3_aa: ASSVAGSTYEQY
j_call: TRBJ2-3; v_call: TRBV3-1; clone_size: few; cdr3_aa: ASSQELAGVPDTQY
j_call: TRBJ2-4; v_call: TRBV27; clone_size: .; cdr3_aa: ASSRIQGAGNIQY
j_call: TRBJ2-3; v_call: TRBV27; clone_size: .; cdr3_aa: ASTPRGGADTQY
j_call: TRBJ1-4; v_call: TRBV7-9; clone_size: few; cdr3_aa: ASSPIATNEKLF
j_call: TRBJ1-2; v_call: TRBV12-3/TRBV12-4; clone_size: many; cdr3_aa: ASSSSIGYGYT
j_call: TRBJ2-5; v_call: TRBV4-1; clone_size: many; cdr3_aa: ASSQGGGPQETQY
j_call: TRBJ2-1; v_call: TRBV20-1; clone_size: many; cdr3_aa: SARSEGARF
j_call: TRBJ1-1; v_call: TRBV7-8; clone_size: few; cdr3_aa: ASSLSGRQRVGIRTEAF
j_call: TRBJ2-1; v_call: TRBV7-2; clone_size: .; cdr3_aa: ASSQPGRENSPSYNEQF
j_call: TRBJ1-1; v_call: TRBV5-1; clone_size: few; cdr3_aa: ASSLRTGEKNTEAF
j_call: TRBJ2-3; v_call: TRBV20-1; clone_size: many; cdr3_aa: SARGLAGITDTQY
j_call: TRBJ2-7; v_call: TRBV12-3/TRBV12-4; clone_size: .; cdr3_aa: ASSFVVDRDTASYEQY
j_call: TRBJ2-1; v_call: TRBV6-1; clone_size: .; cdr3_aa: ASSRASDGYNEQF
j_call: TRBJ2-7; v_call: TRBV27; clone_size: many; cdr3_aa: ASRWNGRFEFHYEQY
j_call: TRBJ2-1; v_call: TRBV20-1; clone_size: many; cdr3_aa: SARSNYNEQF
j_call: TRBJ2-1; v_call: TRBV20-1; clone_size: .; cdr3_aa: SARGAGDSSYNEQF
j_call: TRBJ2-5; v_call: TRBV7-8; clone_size: many; cdr3_aa: ASSLAGESPETQY